This TCR beta chain was retrieved from a study of cytotoxic CD8 clonotypes in ibrutinib-treated CLL. About the research overall: On average, about 97,000 productive rearrangements and 200,000 to 300,000 productive templates per sample.

Concerning this clone itself: Its cognate antigen is unknown.

Study-level findings and limits: Relative to age-matched healthy donors, clonality at baseline was higher, and it tracked circulating CD8+ T-cell counts.

Profiled with immunoSEQ multiplex PCR; TCRdb holds only in-frame clones, not every one. The profile shows around 160,000 clones, more than 70% of them singletons. This TCR was sampled from a human donor with chronic lymphocytic leukemia. This sample comprised PBMCs, obtained at disease progression, from a patient treated with ibrutinib.

CDR3 residues: CASKPSSPYEQYF. In DNA form, the CDR3 reads TGCGCCAGCAAGCCCAGTTCCCCCTACGAGCAGTACTTC. The chain recombines TRBV23-1 with TRBJ2-7; D unclear. TRBV23-1 is an open reading frame, and its role is uncertain. The CDR3 sequence is 13 residues long. V was clipped by 7 bases and J by 2 bases, with 12 bases between them.